The T cell receptor beta chain under discussion was sequenced for a study of graft-versus-host responses after intestinal transplantation. Sequenced by immunoSEQ multiplex PCR; TCRdb stores in-frame clones only, minus some. The sample holds about 21,000 clones, approximately 60% seen once. Study results and limitations: GvH clones surfaced in recipient marrow, some emerging earlier in ileum or blood.

The responders that had proliferated, CFSE-low CD3+CD4+ and CD3+CD8+ cells, were sorted after the reaction. The receptor was isolated from a human patient who received an intestinal transplant. Sequences were derived from alloreactive CD4+ T cells from a mixed lymphocyte reaction culture, sampled before intestinal transplant. Noted subset: CFSE-low proliferating T cells sorted from roughly six-day pre-transplant mixed lymphocyte reaction (GvH or HvG direction).

The CDR3 DNA reads TGTGCCAGCAGCTTACGACCAACTAGCGGCTCCTACAATGAGCAGTTCTTC. The encoded protein is CASSLRPTSGSYNEQFF. This chain joins TRBV7-3 and TRBJ2-1; TRBD2 matches at 8 bases. With V trimmed by 2 bases and J by 0 bases, 6 bases remained unmatched. The germline CDR1 and CDR2 sequences are SGHTA and FQGTGA. This CDR3 has 17 residues.